These T cell receptor beta chains were read from a single sample in a study of beta chain features in type 1 diabetes. TCRdb keeps only in-frame clones here, not all; method: immunoSEQ multiplex PCR. The sample has around 300,000 clones; 7% to 9% are singletons. Sequencing was performed on central memory CD4+ T cells from blood. These receptors all stem from a woman between 18 and 29 years old in good health. CDR3s include the opening cysteine and the closing phenylalanine or tryptophan. D genes are given only for firm matches. Not every row has a clone size; where given, it reads once, few, many or a size class.

CASSSALYNEQFF | TGTGCCAGCAGCTCAGCCCTCTACAATGAGCAGTTCTTC | TRBJ2-1 | TRBV7-3 | - | -
CASSLNGRKLYGYTF | TGTGCCAGTAGCCTTAATGGGAGGAAGCTCTATGGCTACACCTTC | TRBJ1-2 | TRBV19 | - | -
CSVDPGTNDGYTF | TGCAGCGTCGACCCCGGGACAAACGATGGCTACACCTTC | TRBJ1-2 | TRBV29-1 | - | -
CASSKPAGRDTQYF | TGTGCCAGCAGCAAACCGGCAGGGAGGGATACGCAGTATTTT | TRBJ2-3 | TRBV7-9 | - | few
CASSYTRWSPLHF | TGTGCCAGCAGTTACACAAGGTGGTCACCCCTCCACTTT | TRBJ1-6 | TRBV6-5 | - | once
CASTPFGATSYEQYF | TGTGCCAGCACCCCTTTCGGGGCTACCTCCTACGAGCAGTACTTC | TRBJ2-7 | TRBV11-2 | - | -
CASSTGPGGAGANVLTF | TGTGCCAGTAGTACAGGACCGGGCGGTGCTGGGGCCAACGTCCTGACTTTC | TRBJ2-6 | TRBV19 | - | -
CAWRGGASSAYEQYF | TGTGCCTGGAGGGGAGGGGCTAGCTCGGCCTACGAGCAGTACTTC | TRBJ2-7 | TRBV30 | TRBD2 | few
CSVKRGSAEAFF | TGCAGCGTGAAGCGGGGGTCCGCTGAAGCTTTCTTT | TRBJ1-1 | TRBV29-1 | - | -
CASSALAGSSYNEQFF | TGTGCCAGCAGCGCCCTGGCTGGGTCCTCCTACAATGAGCAGTTCTTC | TRBJ2-1 | TRBV9 | - | many
CASSLRKGTGNSPLHF | TGTGCCAGCAGCCTAAGGAAAGGGACAGGGAATTCACCCCTCCACTTT | TRBJ1-6 | TRBV7-2 | TRBD1 | few
CASLYDRVVNEKLFF | TGTGCCAGCCTCTACGACAGGGTTGTGAATGAAAAACTGTTTTTT | TRBJ1-4 | TRBV2 | TRBD1 | once
CASSPGVADYGYTF | TGTGCCAGCAGCCCCGGGGTGGCGGACTATGGCTACACCTTC | TRBJ1-2 | TRBV5-4 | - | -
CASRSYVLLKGDTQYF | TGTGCCAGCAGGTCGTACGTTCTCCTGAAAGGCGATACGCAGTATTTT | TRBJ2-3 | TRBV7-9 | - | many
CAWRPSYNEQFF | TGTGCCTGGAGGCCCTCCTACAATGAGCAGTTCTTC | TRBJ2-1 | TRBV30 | - | few
CASSFSAGGPREQFF | TGTGCCAGCAGCTTCTCAGCGGGAGGGCCTAGGGAGCAGTTCTTC | TRBJ2-1 | TRBV7-3 | TRBD2 | -
CASSLGQGAYNEQFF | TGCGCCAGCAGTCTCGGACAGGGGGCCTACAATGAGCAGTTCTTC | TRBJ2-1 | TRBV4-3 | TRBD1 | few
CASSFTSGALNEQFF | TGTGCCAGCAGCTTCACTAGCGGGGCCCTCAATGAGCAGTTCTTC | TRBJ2-1 | TRBV11-2 | TRBD2 | many
CALENRGSGANVLTF | TGTGCCTTGGAGAACAGGGGCTCTGGGGCCAACGTCCTGACTTTC | TRBJ2-6 | TRBV30 | TRBD1 | few
CASSPAVEETQYF | TGCGCCAGCAGCCCGGCAGTTGAAGAGACCCAGTACTTC | TRBJ2-5 | TRBV5-1 | - | few
CASNIGFGRGRGEQYF | TGTGCCAGTAACATCGGTTTCGGCCGGGGGCGAGGCGAGCAGTACTTC | TRBJ2-7 | TRBV19 | - | few
CASSPRDLLGDTQYF | TGTGCCAGCTCACCACGGGATCTCCTGGGCGATACGCAGTATTTT | TRBJ2-3 | TRBV18 | - | few
CASSARTSGTETQYF | TGTGCCAGCAGCGCGAGGACTAGCGGGACAGAGACCCAGTACTTC | TRBJ2-5 | TRBV9 | TRBD2 | -
CARDLGETEAFF | TGTGCCAGAGACCTCGGGGAGACTGAAGCTTTCTTT | TRBJ1-1 | TRBV21-1 | - | -
CASSLVSGDEQYF | TGTGCCAGCAGCTTGGTAAGTGGCGACGAGCAGTACTTC | TRBJ2-7 | TRBV5-6 | - | few
CASSLGSNTQYF | TGTGCCAGCAGCTTAGGGTCTAATACGCAGTATTTT | TRBJ2-3 | TRBV7-8 | - | many
CASRFRAGGPAYEQYF | TGTGCCAGCCGATTCCGAGCGGGAGGGCCCGCCTACGAGCAGTACTTC | TRBJ2-7 | TRBV13 | TRBD2 | -
CASSLRPETEAFF | TGTGCCAGCAGCTTACGGCCGGAGACTGAAGCTTTCTTT | TRBJ1-1 | TRBV7-3 | - | few
CASSPWGSKNIQYF | TGTGCCAGCAGCCCCTGGGGTTCCAAAAACATTCAGTACTTC | TRBJ2-4 | TRBV9 | - | many
CATKGLGETQYF | TGTGCCACCAAAGGCCTTGGAGAGACCCAGTACTTC | TRBJ2-5 | TRBV15 | - | -
CASSSGYGSSYNEQFF | TGTGCCAGCAGCTCCGGGTACGGGAGCTCCTACAATGAGCAGTTCTTC | TRBJ2-1 | TRBV5-4 | - | few
CAWSVSVHSYEQYF | TGTGCCTGGAGTGTCAGCGTGCACTCCTACGAGCAGTACTTC | TRBJ2-7 | TRBV30 | - | -
CASSRTYGGAQTEKLFF | TGTGCCAGCAGCCGTACCTATGGGGGGGCCCAGACTGAAAAACTGTTTTTT | TRBJ1-4 | TRBV4-2 | - | -
CASRVTGGVNEQYF | TGTGCCAGCAGGGTGACAGGGGGCGTCAACGAGCAGTACTTC | TRBJ2-7 | TRBV7-2 | TRBD1 | -
CASSQGGQEDNQPQHF | TGTGCCAGCAGCCAAGGGGGACAGGAGGACAATCAGCCCCAGCATTTT | TRBJ1-5 | TRBV4-2 | TRBD1 | few
CASSPVAGGTDEQFF | TGTGCCAGCTCACCGGTAGCGGGGGGTACAGATGAGCAGTTCTTC | TRBJ2-1 | TRBV18 | TRBD2 | few
CASSPRVIGYEQYF | TGTGCCAGCAGCCCCAGGGTAATAGGGTACGAGCAGTACTTC | TRBJ2-7 | TRBV9 | - | -
CASSLVFGGNTEAFF | TGTGCCAGCAGCTTAGTTTTTGGGGGGAACACTGAAGCTTTCTTT | TRBJ1-1 | TRBV7-6 | - | few